This TCR beta chain was profiled in a study of early T cells in non-severe SARS-CoV-2 infection. One entry per CDR3 protein results from TCRdb running MiXCR on the 5' RACE reads. The table records some 48,000 distinct CDR3 sequences, roughly 13% of them present only once. This clonotype was observed at least ten times. The CDR3 is 14 amino acids. CDR1 is LGHDT, CDR2 YNNKEL, per germline (reference sequence). Trimming removed 0 bases at V and 0 bases at J, with 6 bases between. The chain has TRBV3-1 and TRBJ2-7, with D uncertain. The sequencing input was whole blood. The TCR originated in an adult who was a healthcare worker with PCR-confirmed SARS-CoV-2 infection or an uninfected control (not recorded which). The CDR3 nucleotides are TGTGCCAGCAGCCAAGATCCCAGCTCCTACGAGCAGTACTTC. Translating gives CASSQDPSSYEQYF.